This TCR beta chain was obtained from a study of T cell repertoires in cytomegalovirus infection. Study-level background: The public TCR beta signatures pointed to both CMV infection and matching HLA type.

The germline V and J ends were trimmed by 4 bases and 6 bases, with 10 bases remaining between them. CDR1 and CDR2 from the germline V gene are SQVTM and ANQGSEA. The CDR3 runs 11 residues. With regard to this clonotype: The antigen is unknown.

A single record per CDR3 protein comes from TCRdb applying MiXCR to the reads. The sample lists roughly 640,000 distinct CDR3 sequences, approximately 25% occurring once. Study-level results: Dominant in the ex vivo response were TCR beta clonotypes restricted by HLA-C and specific for CMV.

The clonotype was recovered from a human donor in good health (CMV status not recorded). Some clones in this sample may be carry-over from other donors' samples. The sequenced material came from CD8+ T cells from PBMCs. The J gene is TRBJ2-7, the V gene TRBV29-1; D might be TRBD1 (6 bases). The CDR3 nucleotides read TGCAGCGTTGTCAGGGGTGGCGAGCAGTACGTC. This gives the protein CSVVRGGEQYV.